Listed here are 21 T cell receptor beta chains from one sample, sequenced in a study of vaccination effects on CD4 cells after COVID-19. ViraFEST used viral peptide pools to expand antigen-specific CD4+ T cells before sequencing. Following a roughly eleven-day culture, CD4+ T cells were purified. Vaccine administered to participants consisted of two doses of either BNT162b2 or mRNA-1273. These receptors' targets are unknown. Sequenced by immunoSEQ multiplex PCR; TCRdb stores in-frame clones only, minus some. The sample lists around 33,000 clones; roughly four fifths were seen once. Specimen: CD4+ T cells from PBMCs cultured with HCoV-NL63 spike peptides, collected after COVID-19 vaccination. Receptors originate from a human donor who received a COVID-19 vaccine. Some clones in this sample may be carry-over from other donors' samples.

The chain couples TRBV2 to TRBJ2-1; 8 nucleotides align to TRBD2. This CDR3 comprises 14 residues. Germline values: CDR1 SNHLY, CDR2 FYNNEI. Trimming at V came to 6 bases and at J to 5 bases, leaving 6 bases not matched to a gene. The CDR3: CASRKRGSNNEQFF. The DNA of the CDR3 is TGTGCCAGCAGGAAGCGGGGGAGTAACAATGAGCAGTTCTTC.

The chain links TRBV4-3 to TRBJ2-5, with D perhaps matching TRBD2 (6 bases). The V gene's germline CDR1 is LGHNA and CDR2 YSLEER. V was clipped by 1 base and J by 3 bases, with 12 bases between them. CDR3 size: 15 residues. Here the CDR3 reads CASSQGGEYKETQYF. Written as DNA, the CDR3 is TGCGCCAGCAGCCAAGGGGGGGAGTACAAAGAGACCCAGTACTTC.

V and J are TRBV5-6 and TRBJ2-7; maybe TRBD1 (5 bases). The CDR3 extends over 13 amino acids. V was trimmed by 1 base and J by 3 bases, leaving 8 bases between them. The germline gives CDR1 SGHDT, CDR2 YYEEEE. This chain's CDR3 is CASSLPGFYEQYV. The CDR3 DNA is TGTGCCAGCAGCTTGCCAGGGTTCTACGAGCAGTACGTC.

This clone was seen once. The rearrangement uses TRBV27 and TRBJ2-6, with D tentatively TRBD1 (6 bases). V was trimmed by 5 bases and J by 4 bases, leaving 30 bases between them. CDR1 and CDR2 (germline): MNHEY, SMNVEV (reference sequence). CDR3 length: 21 residues. The CDR3 DNA reads as TGTGCCAGCAGTCCCAACCTCGGGAACAGGGCCACCCTTTTAGGGGCCAACGTCCTGACTTTC. Translating it yields CASSPNLGNRATLLGANVLTF. The whole variable domain, remainder taken from reference TRBV27 and TRBJ2-6, is EAQVTQNPRYLITVTGKKLTVTCSQNMNHEYMSWYRQDPGLGLRQIYYSMNVEVTDKGDVPEGYKVSRKEKRNFPLILESPSPNQTSLYFCASSPNLGNRATLLGANVLTFGAGSRLTVL.

The table lists this clone with a count of one. The chain recombines TRBV3-1 (or the pseudogene TRBV3-2) with TRBJ1-2; D not certain. Germline CDR1 reads LGHDT; CDR2 reads YNNKEL (reference sequence). Trimming stripped 1 base from V and 6 bases from J, with 9 bases between. The CDR3 has 13 amino acids. The CDR3 DNA is TGTGCCAGCAGCCAAGGGAAAACGAATGGCTACACCTTC. It codes for CASSQGKTNGYTF.

This clone was seen once. The chain couples TRBV28 to TRBJ2-5; D is undetermined. This CDR3 region has 14 residues. Germline V gene lookup returns CDR1 MDHEN and CDR2 SYDVKM. V was clipped by 5 bases and J by 3 bases, with 13 bases between them. CDR3: CASSPPTREETQYF. CDR3 DNA: TGTGCCAGCAGTCCCCCCACACGGGAAGAGACCCAGTACTTC. Filled out from reference TRBV28 and TRBJ2-5, the complete variable domain reads DVKVTQSSRYLVKRTGEKVFLECVQDMDHENMFWYRQDPGLGLRLIYFSYDVKMKEKGDIPEGYSVSREKKERFSLILESASTNQTSMYLCASSPPTREETQYFGPGTRLLVL.

The rearrangement joins TRBV10-1 to TRBJ2-5, with 9 bases lining up with TRBD1. The CDR3 is made up of 14 amino acids. Trimming took 3 bases from V and 4 from J; bases not matched to a gene: 3. Germline V gives CDR1 WNHNN, CDR2 SYGVQD (reference sequence). CDR3 protein: CASSEGGQGETQYF. In DNA, the CDR3 is TGCGCCAGCAGTGAAGGGGGACAGGGAGAGACCCAGTACTTC.

The chain joins TRBV5-1 to TRBJ1-1, with 7 bases lining up with TRBD1. CDR1 and CDR2 from the germline V gene are SGHRS and YFSETQ. V was clipped by 3 bases and J by 1 base; unmatched bases: 6. This CDR3 is 15 amino acids long. CDR3 DNA sequence: TGCGCCAGCAGCTGGGCGACAGGGAAGAACACTGAAGCTTTCTTT. Translated, it gives CASSWATGKNTEAFF.

In this sample, this clone turned up a few times. The chain carries TRBV10-1 and TRBJ2-1, with a weak D call TRBD1 (5 bases). Germline V CDR1 and CDR2: WNHNN, SYGVQD (reference sequence). Trimming stripped 5 bases from V and 4 bases from J, with 18 bases between. This CDR3 contains 16 residues. CDR3 residues: CASSPRSRVRYNEQFF. The CDR3 DNA is TGCGCCAGCAGTCCCCGGAGCAGGGTTCGATACAATGAGCAGTTCTTC.

The V and J genes are TRBV7-9 and TRBJ2-2, with unresolved D. This CDR3 is 15 amino acids long. Trimming cost V 1 base and J 1 base, with 7 bases left between them. Germline V lookup: CDR1 SEHNR, CDR2 FQNEAQ (reference sequence). This CDR3 is CASSLGGLNTGELFF. CDR3 DNA: TGTGCCAGCAGCTTAGGGGGTCTGAACACCGGGGAGCTGTTTTTT.

This clone was recorded once. The chain links TRBV3-1 (or the pseudogene TRBV3-2) to TRBJ2-1, with D perhaps TRBD2 (7 bases). Trimming pared 4 bases from V and 8 bases from J, leaving 9 bases between. Germline V gene data show CDR1 as LGHDT and CDR2 as YNNKEL (reference sequence). The CDR3 has 12 residues. CDR3 loop: CASSRGGHEQFF. CDR3 bases: TGTGCCAGCAGCCGGGGGGGCCATGAGCAGTTCTTC.

This clone occurred once. The chain couples TRBV5-4 to TRBJ1-3, with a possible D match to TRBD1 (5 bases). The CDR3 has 17 residues. From germline, CDR1 is SGHNT and CDR2 YYREEE (reference sequence). V dropped 3 bases and J dropped 0 bases, with 16 bases sitting between them. In DNA form, the CDR3 reads TGTGCCAGCAGCTCAGAGGCGCAGGGTTTCTCTGGAAACACCATATATTTT. Its protein is CASSSEAQGFSGNTIYF. Full variable domain (outside the CDR3, taken from reference TRBV5-4 and TRBJ1-3): ETGVTQSPTHLIKTRGQQVTLRCSSQSGHNTVSWYQQALGQGPQFIFQYYREEENGRGNFPPRFSGLQFPNYSSELNVNALELDDSALYLCASSSEAQGFSGNTIYFGEGSWLTVV.

CDR3: CASSLMTGTWAKEQYV. DNA for the CDR3: TGTGCCAGCAGCTTGATGACAGGGACCTGGGCGAAAGAGCAGTACGTC. The gene calls are TRBV7-3 and TRBJ2-7, with 7 bases identical to TRBD1. The germline V gene has CDR1 SGHTA and CDR2 FQGTGA. V was pared by 3 bases and J by 7 bases, with 15 bases of the junction left unmatched. The CDR3 is 16 residues long.

The CDR3 sequence: CASSKGKNTGELFF. The CDR3 DNA sequence: TGTGCCAGTAGTAAGGGGAAGAACACCGGGGAGCTGTTTTTT. The chain combines TRBV19 with TRBJ2-2; tentative D call: TRBD1 (5 bases). Germline V lookup: CDR1 LNHDA, CDR2 SQIVND (reference sequence). The CDR3 has 14 amino acids. Trimming left V 4 bases short and J 1 base short, with 7 bases between.

The chain joins TRBV9 to TRBJ2-5; 12 bases are shared with TRBD2. The CDR3 is made up of 17 amino acids. CDR1 and CDR2 from the germline V gene are SGDLS and YYNGEE. V lost 1 base and J lost 7; bases outside the gene matches: 11. The CDR3 spells CASSVSLAGGPSGTQYF. For the CDR3, the DNA is TGTGCCAGCAGCGTAAGCCTAGCGGGGGGGCCGTCTGGGACCCAGTACTTC.

The V gene is TRBV5-1, the J gene TRBJ1-1, with D possibly matching TRBD1 (5 bases). Germline lookup yields CDR1 SGHRS and CDR2 YFSETQ. This CDR3 comprises 15 residues. V was pared by 1 base and J by 3 bases, with 13 bases between. The CDR3 loop is CASSLHQGLDTEAFF. Written as DNA, the CDR3 is TGCGCCAGCAGCTTGCACCAGGGTCTGGACACTGAAGCTTTCTTT.

The V call is TRBV11-2, the J call TRBJ2-7; D is possibly TRBD1 (6 bases). Looked up from germline, CDR1 is SGHAT and CDR2 is FQNNGV. This CDR3 comprises 13 residues. Deletions cut 3 bases from V and 4 bases from J, with 10 bases between. The CDR3 region has the DNA TGTGCCAGCAGCTTGAGGGGGTCATACGAGCAGTACGTC. It is translated as CASSLRGSYEQYV.

The chain links TRBV5-1 to TRBJ1-6; D not resolved. The CDR3 is made up of 17 amino acids. Germline V CDR1 and CDR2: SGHRS, YFSETQ. V gave up 0 bases and J gave up 3 bases, with 13 bases separating them. CDR3 region: CASSLEGLVVYNSPLHF. The CDR3 DNA reads TGCGCCAGCAGCTTGGAAGGCCTCGTGGTCTATAATTCACCCCTCCACTTT. The entire variable domain, with the rest obtained from reference TRBV5-1 and TRBJ1-6, is as follows: KAGVTQTPRYLIKTRGQQVTLSCSPISGHRSVSWYQQTPGQGLQFLFEYFSETQRNKGNFPGRFSGRQFSNSRSEMNVSTLELGDSALYLCASSLEGLVVYNSPLHFGNGTRLTVT.

The V and J genes are TRBV24-1 and TRBJ2-1; TRBD1 agrees at 9 bases. Germline trimming cut 4 bases from V and 6 bases from J; bases unmatched to any gene: 6. Germline CDR1 and CDR2: KGHDR and SFDVKD. This CDR3 spans 15 amino acids. The CDR3 loop reads CATSDPGQGFNEQFF. DNA of the CDR3: TGTGCCACCAGTGACCCGGGACAGGGCTTCAATGAGCAGTTCTTC.

V is TRBV29-1 and J is TRBJ2-3; maybe TRBD2 (6 bases). CDR1 SQVTM and CDR2 ANQGSEA come from the germline V gene. V dropped 7 bases and J dropped 4 bases, with 12 bases sitting between them. The CDR3 spans 12 residues. The DNA of the CDR3 is TGCAGCGGCAGACCGGGGGCAGATACGCAGTATTTT. Amino acid sequence: CSGRPGADTQYF.

The gene calls are TRBV5-6 and TRBJ1-2; 9 nucleotides agree with TRBD1. Germline loops: CDR1 SGHDT, CDR2 YYEEEE. This CDR3 has 15 amino acids. Trimming cost V 2 bases and J 2 bases; bases outside gene matches: 4. The CDR3 bases are TGTGCCAGCAGCTTTCAAACAGGGGGCAACTATGGCTACACCTTC. Translation: CASSFQTGGNYGYTF.